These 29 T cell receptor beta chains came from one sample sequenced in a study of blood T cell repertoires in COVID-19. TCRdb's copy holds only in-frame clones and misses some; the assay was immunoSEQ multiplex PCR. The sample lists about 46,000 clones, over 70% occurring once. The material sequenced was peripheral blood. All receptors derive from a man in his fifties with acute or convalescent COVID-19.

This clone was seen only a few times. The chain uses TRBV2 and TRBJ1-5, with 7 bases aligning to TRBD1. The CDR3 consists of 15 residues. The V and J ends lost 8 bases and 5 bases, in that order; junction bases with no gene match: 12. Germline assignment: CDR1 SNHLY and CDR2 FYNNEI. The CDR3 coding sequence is TGTGCCAGCGGGCCGGGGCAGGGGGGATATCAGCCCCAGCATTTT. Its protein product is CASGPGQGGYQPQHF. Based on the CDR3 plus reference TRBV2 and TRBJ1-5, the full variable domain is EPEVTQTPSHQVTQMGQEVILRCVPISNHLYFYWYRQILGQKVEFLVSFYNNEISEKSEIFDDQFSVERPDGSNFTLKIRSTKLEDSAMYFCASGPGQGGYQPQHFGDGTRLSIL.

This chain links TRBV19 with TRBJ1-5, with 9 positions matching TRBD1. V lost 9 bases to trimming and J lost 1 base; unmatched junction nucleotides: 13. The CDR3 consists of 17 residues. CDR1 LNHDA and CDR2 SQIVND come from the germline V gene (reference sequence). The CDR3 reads CASRPQGAGKSNQPQHF. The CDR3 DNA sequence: TGTGCCAGCCGTCCACAGGGGGCAGGGAAAAGCAATCAGCCCCAGCATTTT.

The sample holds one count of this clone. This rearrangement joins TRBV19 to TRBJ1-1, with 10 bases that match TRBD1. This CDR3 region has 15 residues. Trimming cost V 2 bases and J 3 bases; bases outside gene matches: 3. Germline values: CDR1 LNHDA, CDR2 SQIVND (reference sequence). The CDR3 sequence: CASSISGTGDTEAFF. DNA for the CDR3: TGTGCCAGTAGTATATCAGGGACAGGGGACACTGAAGCTTTCTTT.

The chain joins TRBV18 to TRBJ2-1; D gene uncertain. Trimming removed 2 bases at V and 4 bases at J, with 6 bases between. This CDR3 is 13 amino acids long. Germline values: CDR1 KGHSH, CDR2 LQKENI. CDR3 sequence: CASSPNTYNEQFF. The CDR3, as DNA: TGTGCCAGCTCACCAAACACATACAATGAGCAGTTCTTC. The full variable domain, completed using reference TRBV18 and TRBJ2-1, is NAGVMQNPRHLVRRRGQEARLRCSPMKGHSHVYWYRQLPEEGLKFMVYLQKENIIDESGMPKERFSAEFPKEGPSILRIQQVVRGDSAAYFCASSPNTYNEQFFGPGTRLTVL.

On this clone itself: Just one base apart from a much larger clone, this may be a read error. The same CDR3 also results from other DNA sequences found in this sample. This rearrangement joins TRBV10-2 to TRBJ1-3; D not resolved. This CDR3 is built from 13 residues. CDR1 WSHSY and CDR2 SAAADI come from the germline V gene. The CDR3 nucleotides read TGTGCCAGCGGAGTCTCCTCTGGAAACACCATATATTTT. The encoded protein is CASGVSSGNTIYF.

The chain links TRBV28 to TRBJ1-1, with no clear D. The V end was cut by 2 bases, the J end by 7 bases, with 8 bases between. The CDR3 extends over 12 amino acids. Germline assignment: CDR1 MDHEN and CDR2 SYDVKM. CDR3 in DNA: TGTGCCAGCAGTTTACCAGGCCTTGAAGCTTTCTTT. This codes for CASSLPGLEAFF.

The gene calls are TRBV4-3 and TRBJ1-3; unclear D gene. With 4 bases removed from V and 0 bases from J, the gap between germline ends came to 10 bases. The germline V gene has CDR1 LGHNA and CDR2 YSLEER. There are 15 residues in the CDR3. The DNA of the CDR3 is TGCGCCAGCAGCCGAGGGTTAGACTCTGGAAACACCATATATTTT. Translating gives CASSRGLDSGNTIYF.

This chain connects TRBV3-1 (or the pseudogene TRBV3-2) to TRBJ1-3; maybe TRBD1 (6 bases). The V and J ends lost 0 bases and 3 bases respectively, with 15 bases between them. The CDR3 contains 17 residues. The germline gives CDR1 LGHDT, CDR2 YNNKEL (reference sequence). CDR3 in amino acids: CASSQDPRGAGGNTIYF. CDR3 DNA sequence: TGTGCCAGCAGCCAAGATCCCCGGGGGGCAGGTGGAAACACCATATATTTT.

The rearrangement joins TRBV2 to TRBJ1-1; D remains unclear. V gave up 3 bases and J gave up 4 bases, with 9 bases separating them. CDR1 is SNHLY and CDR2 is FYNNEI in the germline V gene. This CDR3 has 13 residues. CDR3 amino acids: CASSEESATEAFF. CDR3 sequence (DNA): TGTGCCAGCAGTGAGGAAAGCGCCACTGAAGCTTTCTTT.

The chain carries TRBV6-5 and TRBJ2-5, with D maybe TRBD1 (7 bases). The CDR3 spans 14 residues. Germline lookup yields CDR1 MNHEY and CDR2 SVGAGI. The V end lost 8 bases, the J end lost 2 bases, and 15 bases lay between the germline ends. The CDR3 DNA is TGTGCCAGCCGCCGCCAGGGGGGACAAGAGACCCAGTACTTC. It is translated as CASRRQGGQETQYF.

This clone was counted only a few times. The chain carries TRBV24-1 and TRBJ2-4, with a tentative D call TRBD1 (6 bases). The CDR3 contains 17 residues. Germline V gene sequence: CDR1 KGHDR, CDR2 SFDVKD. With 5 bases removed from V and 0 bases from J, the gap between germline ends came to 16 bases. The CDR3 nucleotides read TGTGCCACCAGTGCCTACTCGGACAGTTTAGCCAAAAACATTCAGTACTTC. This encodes CATSAYSDSLAKNIQYF.

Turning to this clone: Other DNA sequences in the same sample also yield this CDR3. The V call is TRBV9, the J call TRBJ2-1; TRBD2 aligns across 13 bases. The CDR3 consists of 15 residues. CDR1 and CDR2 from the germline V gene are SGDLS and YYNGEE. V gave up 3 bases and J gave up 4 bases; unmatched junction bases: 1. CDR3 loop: CASSAGLAGYNEQFF. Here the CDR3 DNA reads TGTGCCAGCAGCGCGGGACTAGCGGGATACAATGAGCAGTTCTTC.

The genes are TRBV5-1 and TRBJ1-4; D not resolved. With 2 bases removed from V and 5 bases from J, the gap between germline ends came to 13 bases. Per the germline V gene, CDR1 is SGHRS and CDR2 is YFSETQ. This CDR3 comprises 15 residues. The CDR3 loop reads CASSLDRAGNEKLFF. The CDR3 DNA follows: TGCGCCAGCAGCTTAGATAGGGCGGGAAATGAAAAACTGTTTTTT.

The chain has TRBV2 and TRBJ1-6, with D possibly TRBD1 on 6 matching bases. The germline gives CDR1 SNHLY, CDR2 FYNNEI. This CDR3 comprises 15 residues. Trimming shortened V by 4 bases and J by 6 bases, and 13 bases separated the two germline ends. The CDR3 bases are TGTGCCAGCAGTGTACAGGGAGGGCCTAATTCACCCCTCCACTTT. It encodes CASSVQGGPNSPLHF. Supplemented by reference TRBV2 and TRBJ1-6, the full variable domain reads EPEVTQTPSHQVTQMGQEVILRCVPISNHLYFYWYRQILGQKVEFLVSFYNNEISEKSEIFDDQFSVERPDGSNFTLKIRSTKLEDSAMYFCASSVQGGPNSPLHFGNGTRLTVT.

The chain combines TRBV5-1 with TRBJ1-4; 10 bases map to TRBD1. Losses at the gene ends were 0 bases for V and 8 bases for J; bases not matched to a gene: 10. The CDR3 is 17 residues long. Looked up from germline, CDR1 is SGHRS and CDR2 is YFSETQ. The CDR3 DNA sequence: TGCGCCAGCAGCTTGGGTGACAGGGGGCCTGGGGGAGAAAAACTGTTTTTT. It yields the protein CASSLGDRGPGGEKLFF.

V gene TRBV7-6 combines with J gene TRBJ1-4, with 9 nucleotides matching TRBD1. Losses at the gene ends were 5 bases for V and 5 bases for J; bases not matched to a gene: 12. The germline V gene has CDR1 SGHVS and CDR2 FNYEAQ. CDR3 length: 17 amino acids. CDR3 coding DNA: TGTGCCAGCAGCCCTACCTACCAGGGACAGGGAAATGAAAAACTGTTTTTT. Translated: CASSPTYQGQGNEKLFF.

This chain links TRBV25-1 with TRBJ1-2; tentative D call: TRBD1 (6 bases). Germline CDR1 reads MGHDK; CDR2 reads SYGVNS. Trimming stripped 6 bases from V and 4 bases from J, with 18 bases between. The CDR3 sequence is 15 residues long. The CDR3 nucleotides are TGTGCCAGCAGCCTCGGGGGGGGCGTTGGCTATGGCTACACCTTC. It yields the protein CASSLGGGVGYGYTF.

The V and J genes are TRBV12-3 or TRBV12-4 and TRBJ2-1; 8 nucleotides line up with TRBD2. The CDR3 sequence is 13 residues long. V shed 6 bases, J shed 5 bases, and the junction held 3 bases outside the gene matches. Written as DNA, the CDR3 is TGTGCCAGCAGCTTGGGACTAGACAATGAGCAGTTCTTC. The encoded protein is CASSLGLDNEQFF.

CDR3 region: CASSPPGTMNTEAFF. The CDR3, as DNA: TGTGCCAGCAGTCCCCCCGGGACAATGAACACTGAAGCTTTCTTT. The V and J genes are TRBV27 and TRBJ1-1; the D gene is possibly TRBD1 (6 bases). CDR1 and CDR2 from the germline V gene are MNHEY and SMNVEV (reference sequence). CDR3 size: 15 residues. Trimming removed 5 bases at V and 0 bases at J, with 13 bases between.

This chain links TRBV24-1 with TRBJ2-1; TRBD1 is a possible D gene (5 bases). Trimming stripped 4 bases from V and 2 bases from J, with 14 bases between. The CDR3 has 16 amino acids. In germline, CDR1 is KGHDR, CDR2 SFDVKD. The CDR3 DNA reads TGTGCCACCAGTGACACTACAGGAATAGCCTACAATGAGCAGTTCTTC. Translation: CATSDTTGIAYNEQFF.

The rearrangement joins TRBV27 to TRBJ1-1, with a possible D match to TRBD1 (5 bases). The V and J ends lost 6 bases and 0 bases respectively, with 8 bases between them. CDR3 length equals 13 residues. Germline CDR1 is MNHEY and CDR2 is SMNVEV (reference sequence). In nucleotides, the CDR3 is TGTGCCAGCAGCTTACAGGTGAACACTGAAGCTTTCTTT. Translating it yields CASSLQVNTEAFF.

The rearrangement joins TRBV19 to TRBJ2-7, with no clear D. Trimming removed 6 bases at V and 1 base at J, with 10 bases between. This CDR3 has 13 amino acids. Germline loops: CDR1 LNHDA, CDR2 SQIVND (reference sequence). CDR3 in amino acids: CASSLDRSYEQYF. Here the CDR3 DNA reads TGTGCCAGTAGCCTAGACCGGTCCTACGAGCAGTACTTC.

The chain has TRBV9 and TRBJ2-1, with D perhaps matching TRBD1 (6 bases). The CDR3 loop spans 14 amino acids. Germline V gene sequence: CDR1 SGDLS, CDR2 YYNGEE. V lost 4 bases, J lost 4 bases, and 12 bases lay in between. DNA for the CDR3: TGTGCCAGCAGCCGGGACAACGTTTACAATGAGCAGTTCTTC. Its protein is CASSRDNVYNEQFF.

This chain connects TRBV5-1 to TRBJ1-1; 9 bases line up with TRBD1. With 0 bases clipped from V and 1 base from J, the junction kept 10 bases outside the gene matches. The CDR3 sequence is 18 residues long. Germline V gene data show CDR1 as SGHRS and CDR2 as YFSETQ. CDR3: CASSLGTGTGLRNTEAFF. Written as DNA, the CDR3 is TGCGCCAGCAGCTTGGGTACCGGGACAGGGTTACGGAACACTGAAGCTTTCTTT.

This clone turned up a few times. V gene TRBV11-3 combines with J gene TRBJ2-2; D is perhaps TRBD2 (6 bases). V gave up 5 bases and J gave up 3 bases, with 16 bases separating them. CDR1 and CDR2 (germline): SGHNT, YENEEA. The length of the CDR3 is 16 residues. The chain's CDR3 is CASSAGTLRYTGELFF. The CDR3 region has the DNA TGTGCCAGCAGCGCCGGGACTCTACGGTACACCGGGGAGCTGTTTTTT. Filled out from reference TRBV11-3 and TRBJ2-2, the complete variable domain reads EAGVVQSPRYKIIEKKQPVAFWCNPISGHNTLYWYLQNLGQGPELLIRYENEEAVDDSQLPKDRFSAERLKGVDSTLKIQPAELGDSAVYLCASSAGTLRYTGELFFGEGSRLTVL.

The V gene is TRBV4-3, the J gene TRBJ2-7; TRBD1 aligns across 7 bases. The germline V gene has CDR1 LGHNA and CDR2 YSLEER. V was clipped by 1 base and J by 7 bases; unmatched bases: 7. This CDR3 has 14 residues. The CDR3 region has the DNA TGCGCCAGCAGCCAAGGTACAGGGGTGTGGGAGCAGTACTTC. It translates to CASSQGTGVWEQYF.

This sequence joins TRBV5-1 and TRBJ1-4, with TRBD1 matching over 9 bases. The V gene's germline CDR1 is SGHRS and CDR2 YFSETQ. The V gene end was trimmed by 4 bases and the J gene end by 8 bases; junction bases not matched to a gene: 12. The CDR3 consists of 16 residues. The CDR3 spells CASSPNQQGAGEKLFF. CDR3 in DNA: TGCGCCAGCAGCCCGAACCAACAGGGGGCCGGGGAAAAACTGTTTTTT.

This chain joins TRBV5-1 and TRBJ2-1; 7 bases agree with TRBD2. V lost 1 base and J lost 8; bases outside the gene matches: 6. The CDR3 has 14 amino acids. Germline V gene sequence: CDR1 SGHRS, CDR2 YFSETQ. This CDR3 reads CASSLQTSADEQFF. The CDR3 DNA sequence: TGCGCCAGCAGCTTGCAAACTAGCGCCGATGAGCAGTTCTTC.

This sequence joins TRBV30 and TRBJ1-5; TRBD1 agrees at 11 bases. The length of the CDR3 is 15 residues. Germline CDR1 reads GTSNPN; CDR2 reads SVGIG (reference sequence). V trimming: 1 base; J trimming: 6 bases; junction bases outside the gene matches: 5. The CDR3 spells CAWSARDRGSQPQHF. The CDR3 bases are TGTGCCTGGAGTGCTCGGGACAGGGGGAGTCAGCCCCAGCATTTT.